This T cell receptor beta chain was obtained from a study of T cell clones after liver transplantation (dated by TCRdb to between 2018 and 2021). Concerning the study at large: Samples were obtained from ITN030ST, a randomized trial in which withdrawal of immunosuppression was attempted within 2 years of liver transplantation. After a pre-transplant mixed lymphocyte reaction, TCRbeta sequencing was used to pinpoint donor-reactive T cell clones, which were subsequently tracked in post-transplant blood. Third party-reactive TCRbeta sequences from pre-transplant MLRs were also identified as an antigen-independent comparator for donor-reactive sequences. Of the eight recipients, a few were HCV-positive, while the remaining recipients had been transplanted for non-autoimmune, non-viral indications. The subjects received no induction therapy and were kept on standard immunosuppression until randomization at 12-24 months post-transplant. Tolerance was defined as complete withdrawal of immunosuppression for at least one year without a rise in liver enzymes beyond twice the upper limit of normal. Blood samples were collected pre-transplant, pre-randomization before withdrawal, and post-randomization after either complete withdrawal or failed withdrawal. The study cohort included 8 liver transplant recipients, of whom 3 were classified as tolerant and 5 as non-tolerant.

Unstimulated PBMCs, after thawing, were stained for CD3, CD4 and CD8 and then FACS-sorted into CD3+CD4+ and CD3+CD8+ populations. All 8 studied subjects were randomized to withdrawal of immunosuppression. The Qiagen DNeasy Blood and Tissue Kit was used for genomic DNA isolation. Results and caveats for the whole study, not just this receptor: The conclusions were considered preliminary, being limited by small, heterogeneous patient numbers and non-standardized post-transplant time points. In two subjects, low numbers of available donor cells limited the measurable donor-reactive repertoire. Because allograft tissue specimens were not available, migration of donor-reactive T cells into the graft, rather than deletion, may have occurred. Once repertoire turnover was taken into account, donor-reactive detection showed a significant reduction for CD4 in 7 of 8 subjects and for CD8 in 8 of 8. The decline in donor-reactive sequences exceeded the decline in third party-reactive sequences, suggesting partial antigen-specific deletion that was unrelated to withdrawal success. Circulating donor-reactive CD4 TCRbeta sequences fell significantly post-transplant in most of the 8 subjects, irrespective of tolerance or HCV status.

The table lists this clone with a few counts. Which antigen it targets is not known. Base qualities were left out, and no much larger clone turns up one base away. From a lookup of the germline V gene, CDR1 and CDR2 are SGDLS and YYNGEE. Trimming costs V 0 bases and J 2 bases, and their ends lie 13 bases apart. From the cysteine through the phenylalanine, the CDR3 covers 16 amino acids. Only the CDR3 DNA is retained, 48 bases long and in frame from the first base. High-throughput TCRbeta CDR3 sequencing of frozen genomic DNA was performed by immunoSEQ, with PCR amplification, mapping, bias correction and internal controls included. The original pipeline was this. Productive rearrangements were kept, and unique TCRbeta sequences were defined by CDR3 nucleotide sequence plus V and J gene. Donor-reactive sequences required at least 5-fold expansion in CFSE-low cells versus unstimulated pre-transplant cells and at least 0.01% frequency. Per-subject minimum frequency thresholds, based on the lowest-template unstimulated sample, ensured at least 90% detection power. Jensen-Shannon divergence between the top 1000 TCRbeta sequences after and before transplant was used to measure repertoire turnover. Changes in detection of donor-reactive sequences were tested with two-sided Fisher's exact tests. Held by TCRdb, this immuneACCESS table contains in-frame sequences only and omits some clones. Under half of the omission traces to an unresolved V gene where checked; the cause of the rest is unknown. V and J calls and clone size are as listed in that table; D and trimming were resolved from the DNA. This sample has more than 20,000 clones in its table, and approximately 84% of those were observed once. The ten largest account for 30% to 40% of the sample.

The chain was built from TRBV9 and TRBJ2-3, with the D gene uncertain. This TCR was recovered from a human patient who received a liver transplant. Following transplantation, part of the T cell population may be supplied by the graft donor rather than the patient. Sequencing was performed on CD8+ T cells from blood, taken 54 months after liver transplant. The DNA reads TGTGCCAGCAGCGTAGACGATCCGGACCCCACAGATACGCAGTATTTT. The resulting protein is CASSVDDPDPTDTQYF. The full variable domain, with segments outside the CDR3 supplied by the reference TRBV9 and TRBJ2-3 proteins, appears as DSGVTQTPKHLITATGQRVTLRCSPRSGDLSVYWYQQSLDQGLQFLIQYYNGEERAKGNILERFSAQQFPDLHSELNLSSLELGDSALYFCASSVDDPDPTDTQYFGPGTRLTVL.